This T cell receptor (beta chain) derives from a study of pediatric ulcerative colitis (dated by TCRdb to the late 2010s). At the level of the whole study: From nine newly diagnosed, treatment-naive pediatric ulcerative colitis patients and a handful of non-IBD control children, paired blood and rectal samples were collected.

CDR3 length: 13 amino acids, cysteine to phenylalanine. The retained sequence is limited to the CDR3, 39 bases, with the frame set at the first base. From the germline V gene, CDR1 is MNHEY and CDR2 is SVGAGI. V is pruned by 4 bases and J by 9 bases, leaving 7 bases of the junction without a gene match. During colonoscopy, one to two rectal pinch biopsies were obtained for research purposes. Controls underwent colonoscopy for suspected IBD, had macroscopically and histologically normal endoscopy, and were not diagnosed with IBD within the following year. Before DNA was isolated, the rectal biopsies underwent proteinase K digestion. The Wizard kit (Promega) was used to extract genomic DNA from the blood and intestinal samples. Points the paper makes about the study in general: Repertoires were derived from total lymphocyte DNA, so rare subsets such as regulatory T cells may have patterns not reflected. A couple of patients' blood samples yielded substantially fewer templates for technical reasons and were excluded from blood-rectal overlap analysis. The healthy control group was small, consisting of only a handful of individuals. Blood-derived T cells may have been included in the rectal pinch biopsies, particularly in patients with overt colitis. Two rectal CDR3 clonotypes turned up in every ulcerative colitis patient but in none of the controls. Rectal repertoire features separated controls, mild-moderate and acute severe colitis patients; acute severe colitis showed reduced rectal diversity due to clonal expansions. Significantly higher autologous blood-rectal clonal overlap was found in ulcerative colitis patients than in controls, which suggested increased T cell trafficking to inflamed tissue.

On this clone itself: The antigen it recognizes is unknown. The record has no base qualities; no much larger clone is one base away.

Through the immunoSEQ TRB Survey service, multiplex V and J primers were used to amplify rearranged CDR3 beta regions from genomic DNA. To keep depth equal across samples, survey-level sequencing depth of up to 500,000 reads per sample was applied. Libraries were purified, pooled and sequenced on Illumina technology. Under the source paper's analysis protocol: Productive clonality, sample overlap, pairwise scatters, CDR3 beta length, V/D/J gene usage and productiveness were all assessed with the immunoSEQ online tools. Calculated diversity was defined as the number of unique rearrangements divided by total templates times 100, and Shannon and Simpson indices were additionally computed. For principal component analysis, Z-score normalized data were analyzed with the R prcomp function and the ggbiplot package. Morisita's index was used to quantify the clonal overlap between blood and rectum within each subject. Here the immuneACCESS table is served through TCRdb, limited to in-frame sequences with V and J called. Missing clones are a known gap in these copies; in checked studies unresolved V genes cover under half, and the rest lacks a known reason. That table furnishes V, J and clone size, whereas the DNA furnished D and trimming. For this sample the table gives about 11,000 clones, of which 65% to 90% were detected only once. Approximately 4% of the sample belongs to the ten largest clones.

The specimen sequenced was gut tissue. The chain was built from TRBV6-5 and TRBJ2-7; 9 bases in between match TRBD1. The clonotype originates from a girl aged 5-17 years who was a control in a study of pediatric ulcerative colitis. The CDR3 region: CASSSGTGTRQYF. At the DNA level, the sequence is TGTGCCAGCAGTTCCGGGACAGGGACCCGGCAGTACTTC.